Below, 27 T cell receptor beta chains from the same sample are listed, as sequenced in a study of OX40 agonist ivuxolimab in advanced cancers. The protocol was immunoSEQ multiplex PCR, while the TCRdb copy is restricted to in-frame clones and leaves out a portion. The sample has around 55,000 clones, approximately 86% seen once. Material: CD4+ or CD8+ T cells sorted from blood, obtained in a trial of the OX40 agonist ivuxolimab. The source of these receptors is an adult with an advanced solid tumor such as melanoma, head and neck, liver or kidney cancer.

As regards this clone: This sample also contains other DNA sequences that code for the same CDR3. V and J are TRBV5-1 and TRBJ2-5; possible D gene TRBD2, 6 bases. Germline-derived CDR1 and CDR2 are SGHRS and YFSETQ. The ends were cut back, 4 bases at V and 4 bases at J, with 11 bases in the middle. This CDR3 is built from 13 residues. This chain's CDR3 is CASSLGGGETQYF. The CDR3 DNA reads TGCGCCAGCAGCCTCGGGGGTGGAGAGACCCAGTACTTC. The entire variable domain, with the rest obtained from reference TRBV5-1 and TRBJ2-5, is as follows: KAGVTQTPRYLIKTRGQQVTLSCSPISGHRSVSWYQQTPGQGLQFLFEYFSETQRNKGNFPGRFSGRQFSNSRSEMNVSTLELGDSALYLCASSLGGGETQYFGPGTRLLVL.

Comments on this clone: At one end, the junction sequence differs from germline, possibly due to a read error. The chain carries TRBV7-7 and TRBJ2-1; D is unclear. The CDR3 is 15 amino acids. Germline CDR1 is SSHAT and CDR2 is FNYEAQ (reference sequence). CDR3 region: CASSLDLSSYNEQFF. The CDR3 DNA reads as TGTGCTAGCAGCTTAGACCTGAGCTCCTACAATGAGCAGTTCTTC.

V and J are TRBV19 and TRBJ2-2; D is ambiguous. Germline values: CDR1 LNHDA, CDR2 SQIVND (reference sequence). This CDR3 is 16 amino acids long. Trimming pared 4 bases from V and 4 bases from J, leaving 16 bases between. Here the CDR3 DNA reads TGTGCCAGTAGTACCCCTGATAGACCCGGCACCGGGGAGCTGTTTTTT. Protein product: CASSTPDRPGTGELFF.

This clone was detected only a few times. J is TRBJ2-1 and V is TRBV15, with TRBD1 matching over 8 bases. The CDR3 has 14 residues. The ends lost 1 base at V and 10 bases at J; junction bases unmatched: 6. CDR1 is LNHNV and CDR2 is YYDKDF in the germline V gene (reference sequence). The CDR3 DNA reads as TGTGCCACCAGCAGAGGGCAGGGGGCAAGGGAGCAGTTCTTC. It is translated as CATSRGQGAREQFF.

The chain links TRBV6-5 to TRBJ2-7, with unresolved D. CDR1 is MNHEY and CDR2 is SVGAGI in the germline V gene. The CDR3 length is 11 residues. V lost 5 bases and J lost 4, with 6 bases in between. This CDR3 is CASSNLYEQYF. The CDR3 nucleotides read TGTGCCAGCAGTAATCTTTACGAGCAGTACTTC.

The rearrangement joins TRBV10-3 to TRBJ2-5, with 9 bases fitting TRBD1. The V and J ends lost 0 bases and 4 bases, in that order; junction bases with no gene match: 6. Per germline, CDR1 ENHRY and CDR2 SYGVKD. The CDR3 is 16 amino acids. CDR3 DNA: TGTGCCATCAGTGAGTCGATGGGACAGGGACGAGAGACCCAGTACTTC. Protein sequence: CAISESMGQGRETQYF.

This sequence joins TRBV5-1 and TRBJ2-7; TRBD1 aligns across 7 bases. CDR1 and CDR2 from the germline V gene are SGHRS and YFSETQ. This CDR3 is 15 amino acids long. V was clipped by 6 bases and J by 2 bases; unmatched bases: 11. CDR3 nucleotide sequence: TGCGCCAGCAATTCTGGGACAGATAATCCCTACGAGCAGTACTTC. It is translated as CASNSGTDNPYEQYF.

The V and J genes are TRBV29-1 and TRBJ2-5, with TRBD2 as a possible D gene (6 bases). Trimming removed 6 bases from V and 5 bases from J, with 19 bases in between. Germline-derived CDR1 and CDR2 are SQVTM and ANQGSEA. The CDR3 totals 14 residues. The chain's CDR3 is CSVTTNPRGETQYF. The CDR3 nucleotides are TGCAGCGTCACGACTAACCCACGGGGGGAGACCCAGTACTTC.

This clone was recorded once. The rearrangement links TRBV6-1 to TRBJ1-4; TRBD1 agrees at 10 bases. The junction had 7 bases not matched to a gene; V was cut back by 5 bases and J by 10 bases. This CDR3 has 14 amino acids. Germline assignment: CDR1 MNHNS and CDR2 SASEGT. The CDR3 sequence: CASSLDRGRGKLFF. The CDR3 bases are TGTGCCAGCAGTCTAGACAGGGGGCGTGGAAAACTGTTTTTT.

The chain is built from TRBV11-2 and TRBJ2-1; D is tentatively TRBD1 or TRBD2 (5 bases each). V lost 1 base to trimming and J lost 0 bases, with 16 bases between them. The CDR3 spans 18 residues. Per germline, CDR1 SGHAT and CDR2 FQNNGV. The chain's CDR3 is CASSLGGAGQPSYNEQFF. The CDR3 DNA follows: TGTGCCAGCAGCTTAGGTGGGGCGGGCCAACCCTCCTACAATGAGCAGTTCTTC.

The chain carries TRBV7-9 and TRBJ1-1, with a weak D call TRBD1 (5 bases). Germline CDR1 reads SEHNR; CDR2 reads FQNEAQ (reference sequence). V lost 1 base and J lost 5, with 8 bases in between. The CDR3 length is 13 residues. CDR3 nucleotides: TGTGCCAGCAGCTTAGGAGGGGAGACTGAAGCTTTCTTT. Its protein product is CASSLGGETEAFF.

The chain carries TRBV13 and TRBJ2-7, with a possible D match to TRBD2 (5 bases). The CDR3 extends over 14 amino acids. Germline CDR1 is PRHDT and CDR2 is FYEKMQ (reference sequence). V lost 6 bases, J lost 5 bases, and 17 bases lay in between. The chain's CDR3 is CASRRGLERHEQYF. The CDR3 DNA sequence: TGTGCCAGCAGACGAGGGCTAGAGCGGCACGAGCAGTACTTC.

Notes on this clone: Germline and junction disagree at one end, which may indicate a read error. The rearrangement links TRBV7-7 to TRBJ2-1; 9 bases align to TRBD1. CDR3 size: 14 residues. CDR1 and CDR2 from the germline V gene are SSHAT and FNYEAQ (reference sequence). The CDR3 sequence: CASSLGTGYNEQFF. As DNA, the CDR3 is TGTGCTAGCAGCCTCGGGACAGGGTACAATGAGCAGTTCTTC.

The CDR3 protein is CASSPKPGIAKNIQYF. The CDR3 DNA reads TGTGCCAGCAGCCCCAAACCGGGGATAGCCAAAAACATTCAGTACTTC. The genes are TRBV28 and TRBJ2-4; D may be TRBD2 (5 bases). There are 16 residues in the CDR3. Germline assignment: CDR1 MDHEN and CDR2 SYDVKM. V lost 6 bases, J lost 0 bases, and 15 bases lay in between.

The chain links TRBV5-1 to TRBJ2-3; TRBD2 matches at 9 bases. The V gene's germline CDR1 is SGHRS and CDR2 YFSETQ. V shed 4 bases and J 0 bases; nucleotides not matched to a gene: 3. The CDR3 covers 15 residues. CDR3 loop: CASSPLAGSTDTQYF. CDR3 coding DNA: TGCGCCAGCAGCCCTCTAGCGGGAAGCACAGATACGCAGTATTTT.

V is TRBV30 and J is TRBJ1-1; D is perhaps TRBD1 (5 bases). Per the germline V gene, CDR1 is GTSNPN and CDR2 is SVGIG (reference sequence). CDR3 length: 14 residues. Trimming left V 3 bases short and J 5 bases short, with 16 bases between. In DNA, the CDR3 is TGTGCCTGGAGGGGGGGGATCCGAGGGACTGAAGCTTTCTTT. It encodes CAWRGGIRGTEAFF. The whole variable domain, filled in from reference TRBV30 and TRBJ1-1, reads SQTIHQWPATLVQPVGSPLSLECTVEGTSNPNLYWYRQAAGRGLQLLFYSVGIGQISSEVPQNLSASRPQDRQFILSSKKLLLSDSGFYLCAWRGGIRGTEAFFGQGTRLTVV.

The CDR3 DNA reads TGCGCCAGCAAACGGTATAGCGGGAGTTACGAGCAGTACTTC. Protein: CASKRYSGSYEQYF. The chain carries TRBV5-1 and TRBJ2-7; 9 bases match TRBD2. The V and J ends lost 6 bases and 4 bases, in that order; junction bases with no gene match: 8. Per the germline V gene, CDR1 is SGHRS and CDR2 is YFSETQ. This CDR3 has 14 residues.

J is TRBJ2-3 and V is TRBV5-1; 12 bases match TRBD2. This CDR3 has 15 amino acids. The V gene's germline CDR1 is SGHRS and CDR2 YFSETQ. Trimming cost V 1 base and J 7 bases; bases outside gene matches: 4. The chain's CDR3 is CASSLRTSGIYTQYF. CDR3 in DNA: TGCGCCAGCAGCTTGCGGACTAGCGGGATTTATACGCAGTATTTT.

This chain uses TRBV5-1 with TRBJ2-4, with 9 bases fitting TRBD1. Germline V CDR1 and CDR2: SGHRS, YFSETQ. CDR3 length: 15 amino acids. The V gene end was trimmed by 0 bases and the J gene end by 6 bases; junction bases not matched to a gene: 4. Written as DNA, the CDR3 is TGCGCCAGCAGCTTGGTAGGGACAGGGAGAAACATTCAGTACTTC. As protein: CASSLVGTGRNIQYF.

The chain recombines TRBV10-2 with TRBJ1-5, with no clear D. The CDR3 has 14 amino acids. The germline V gene encodes CDR1 WSHSY and CDR2 SAAADI. V lost 1 base and J lost 2, with 6 bases in between. In nucleotides, the CDR3 is TGCGCCAGCAGTGAGTGGATGGGCAATCAGCCCCAGCATTTT. It codes for CASSEWMGNQPQHF.

The chain recombines TRBV7-9 with TRBJ2-1; D gene uncertain. Deletions cut 1 base from V and 5 bases from J, with 3 bases between. Per germline, CDR1 SEHNR and CDR2 FQNEAQ (reference sequence). This CDR3 has 12 residues. DNA for the CDR3: TGTGCCAGCAGCTTAGTGGACAATGAGCAGTTCTTC. It specifies CASSLVDNEQFF.

V gene TRBV10-1 combines with J gene TRBJ2-7; D gene unclear. This CDR3 has 14 residues. The ends were cut back, 2 bases at V and 0 bases at J, with 8 bases in the middle. Looked up from germline, CDR1 is WNHNN and CDR2 is SYGVQD (reference sequence). Here the CDR3 DNA reads TGCGCCAGCAGTGAGGGCAGGAGCTCCTACGAGCAGTACTTC. Amino acid sequence: CASSEGRSSYEQYF.

This clone occurred a few times. The chain is built from TRBV19 and TRBJ1-5; D not certain. The V gene lost 4 bases and the J gene lost 8 bases, with 12 bases spanning the gap. Looked up from germline, CDR1 is LNHDA and CDR2 is SQIVND (reference sequence). The CDR3 spans 13 residues. CDR3 sequence (DNA): TGTGCCAGTAGTACCTTCGAACGGGAGCCCCAGCATTTT. Protein sequence: CASSTFEREPQHF.

This chain joins TRBV5-1 and TRBJ1-1; D is unresolved. Per the germline V gene, CDR1 is SGHRS and CDR2 is YFSETQ. V dropped 1 base and J dropped 3 bases, with 7 bases sitting between them. This CDR3 spans 13 amino acids. The CDR3 loop reads CASSLTSYTEAFF. As DNA, the CDR3 is TGCGCCAGCAGCTTGACATCATACACTGAAGCTTTCTTT.

The chain has TRBV19 and TRBJ2-4; D is possibly TRBD1 (5 bases). Germline loops: CDR1 LNHDA, CDR2 SQIVND (reference sequence). This CDR3 is 16 amino acids long. Trimming shortened V by 4 bases and J by 0 bases, and 13 bases separated the two germline ends. The CDR3 spells CASSTEGQLAKNIQYF. The CDR3 DNA is TGTGCCAGTAGTACAGAAGGACAATTAGCCAAAAACATTCAGTACTTC.

This clone was detected only a few times. The rearrangement joins TRBV28 to TRBJ1-5; no reliable D call. CDR3 size: 15 residues. Germline lookup yields CDR1 MDHEN and CDR2 SYDVKM. Between the trimmed V and J ends, which lost 6 bases and 0 bases, there was a span of 12 bases. The CDR3 DNA is TGTGCCAGCAGCCTCCTGGCCCTTAGCAATCAGCCCCAGCATTTT. It yields the protein CASSLLALSNQPQHF.

The chain links TRBV10-1 to TRBJ2-2; the D gene is possibly TRBD1 (6 bases). V was clipped by 3 bases and J by 4 bases, with 12 bases between them. The germline CDR1 and CDR2 sequences are WNHNN and SYGVQD (reference sequence). The CDR3 consists of 15 residues. The CDR3 protein is CASSDLGAGTGELFF. Written as DNA, the CDR3 is TGCGCCAGCAGTGACCTGGGGGCCGGCACCGGGGAGCTGTTTTTT.